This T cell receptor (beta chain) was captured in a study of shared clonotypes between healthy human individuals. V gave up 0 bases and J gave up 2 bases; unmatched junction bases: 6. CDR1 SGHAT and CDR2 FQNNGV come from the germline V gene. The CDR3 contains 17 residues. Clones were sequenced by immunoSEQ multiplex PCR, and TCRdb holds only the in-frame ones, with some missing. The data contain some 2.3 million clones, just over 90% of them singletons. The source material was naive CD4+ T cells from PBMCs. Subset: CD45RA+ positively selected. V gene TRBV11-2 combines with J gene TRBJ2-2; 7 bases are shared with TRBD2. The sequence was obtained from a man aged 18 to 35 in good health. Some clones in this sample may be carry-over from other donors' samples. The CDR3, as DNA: TGTGCCAGCAGCTTAGATGGGCTAGCGGCAAACACCGGGGAGCTGTTTTTT. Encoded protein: CASSLDGLAANTGELFF.